What follows is one T cell receptor (beta chain) and its context. Antigen: not known. This sample was included in a study of cytomegalovirus exposure and HLA in healthy donors. General study findings and limits: Rarity held for most TCR sequences, but there were some public TCRs that occurred in many donors. Later findings reportedly placed an Asian-associated ancestry cluster below the approximately 670-donor mean for N-insertions. In the analysis, some V segments, TRBV6-2 and TRBV6-3 included, were excluded as indistinguishable.

Use of 60 Vbeta and 13 Jbeta primers characterized the PCR. Repertoires were generated with immunoSEQ multiplex PCR, while TCRdb's copy carries only in-frame clones and drops some. The sample holds roughly 120,000 clones, around two thirds seen once. The donors comprised healthy bone marrow donors. V lost 5 bases and J lost 3; bases outside the gene matches: 10. The germline V gene has CDR1 SGHNT and CDR2 YYREEE (reference sequence). The CDR3 is 15 amino acids. The V and J genes are TRBV5-4 and TRBJ1-1; TRBD1 matches at 7 bases. The source material was PBMCs. The source of this sequence is a man in his 60s in good health and CMV-seropositive. The CDR3 DNA follows: TGTGCCAGCAGTCCCTGGACAGGCGGGGACACTGAAGCTTTCTTT. This encodes CASSPWTGGDTEAFF. The complete variable domain, with remaining parts taken from reference TRBV5-4 and TRBJ1-1, reads ETGVTQSPTHLIKTRGQQVTLRCSSQSGHNTVSWYQQALGQGPQFIFQYYREEENGRGNFPPRFSGLQFPNYSSELNVNALELDDSALYLCASSPWTGGDTEAFFGQGTRLTVV.